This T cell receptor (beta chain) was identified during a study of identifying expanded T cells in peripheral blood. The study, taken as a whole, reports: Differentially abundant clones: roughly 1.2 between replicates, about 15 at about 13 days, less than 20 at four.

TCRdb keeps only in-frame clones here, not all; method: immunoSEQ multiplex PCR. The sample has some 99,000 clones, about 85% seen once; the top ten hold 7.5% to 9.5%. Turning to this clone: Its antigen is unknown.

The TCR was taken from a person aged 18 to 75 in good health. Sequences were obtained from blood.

The CDR3 loop is CASGAESNQPQHF. The CDR3, as DNA: TGTGCTAGTGGCGCGGAAAGCAATCAGCCCCAGCATTTT. V and J are TRBV12-5 and TRBJ1-5; D unresolved. The CDR3 contains 13 residues. CDR1 is LGHNT and CDR2 is FRNRAP in the germline V gene. Between the trimmed V and J ends, which lost 6 bases and 1 base, there was a span of 7 bases.